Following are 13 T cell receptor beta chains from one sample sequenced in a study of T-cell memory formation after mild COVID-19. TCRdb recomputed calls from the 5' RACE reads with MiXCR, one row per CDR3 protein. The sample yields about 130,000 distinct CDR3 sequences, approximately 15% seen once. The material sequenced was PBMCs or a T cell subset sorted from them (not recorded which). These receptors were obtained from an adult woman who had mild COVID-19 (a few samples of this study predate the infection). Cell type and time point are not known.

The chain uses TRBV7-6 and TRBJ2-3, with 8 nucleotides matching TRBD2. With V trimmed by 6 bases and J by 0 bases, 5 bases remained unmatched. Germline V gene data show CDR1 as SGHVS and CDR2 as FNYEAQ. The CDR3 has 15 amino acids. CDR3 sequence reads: CASRAGGPSTDTQYF. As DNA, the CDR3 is TGTGCCAGCAGGGCGGGAGGCCCTAGCACAGATACGCAGTATTTT.

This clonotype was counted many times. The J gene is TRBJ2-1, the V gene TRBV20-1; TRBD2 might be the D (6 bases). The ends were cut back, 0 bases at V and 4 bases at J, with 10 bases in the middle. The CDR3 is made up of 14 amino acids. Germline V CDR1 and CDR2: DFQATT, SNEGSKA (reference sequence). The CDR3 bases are TGCAGTGCTAGAGATTTGCGGGGATACAATGAGCAGTTCTTC. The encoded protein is CSARDLRGYNEQFF.

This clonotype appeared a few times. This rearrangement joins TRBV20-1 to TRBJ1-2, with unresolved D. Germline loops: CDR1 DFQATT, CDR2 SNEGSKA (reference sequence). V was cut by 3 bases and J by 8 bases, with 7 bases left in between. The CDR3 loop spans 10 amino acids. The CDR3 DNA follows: TGCAGTGCTAGGGAGCTCGGCTACACCTTC. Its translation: CSARELGYTF.

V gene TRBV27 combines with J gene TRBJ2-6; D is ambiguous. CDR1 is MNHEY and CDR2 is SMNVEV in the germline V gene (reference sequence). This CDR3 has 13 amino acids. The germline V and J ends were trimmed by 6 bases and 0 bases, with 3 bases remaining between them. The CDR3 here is CASSRSGANVLTF. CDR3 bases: TGTGCCAGCAGCCGCTCTGGGGCCAACGTCCTGACTTTC.

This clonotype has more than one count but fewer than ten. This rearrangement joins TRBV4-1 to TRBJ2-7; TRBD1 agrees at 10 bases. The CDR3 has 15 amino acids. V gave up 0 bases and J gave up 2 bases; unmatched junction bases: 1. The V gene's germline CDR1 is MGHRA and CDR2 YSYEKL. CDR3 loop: CASSQDGQGAYEQYF. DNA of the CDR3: TGCGCCAGCAGCCAAGATGGACAGGGGGCCTACGAGCAGTACTTC.

The CDR3, as DNA: TGTGCCAGCAGCTTAGGACAGGGGTGGACTGAAGCTTTCTTT. Protein: CASSLGQGWTEAFF. This sequence joins TRBV7-9 and TRBJ1-1; 8 positions match TRBD1. The CDR3 is 14 residues long. The germline V gene has CDR1 SEHNR and CDR2 FQNEAQ (reference sequence). V lost 1 base, J lost 5 bases, and 3 bases stayed unmatched.

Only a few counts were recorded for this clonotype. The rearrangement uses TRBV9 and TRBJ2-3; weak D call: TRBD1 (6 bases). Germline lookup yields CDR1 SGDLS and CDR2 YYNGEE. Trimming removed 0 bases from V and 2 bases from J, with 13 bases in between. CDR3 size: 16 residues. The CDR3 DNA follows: TGTGCCAGCAGCGTAGGACAGGCCGAATTCACAGATACGCAGTATTTT. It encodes CASSVGQAEFTDTQYF.

The DNA of the CDR3 is TGTGCCAGCAGCCCCGGGGGGGGAGCTAACTATGGCTACACCTTC. This translates into CASSPGGGANYGYTF. V gene TRBV12-3 or TRBV12-4 combines with J gene TRBJ1-2; tentative D call: TRBD1 (5 bases). V lost 6 bases and J lost 0, with 14 bases in between. This CDR3 has 15 amino acids.

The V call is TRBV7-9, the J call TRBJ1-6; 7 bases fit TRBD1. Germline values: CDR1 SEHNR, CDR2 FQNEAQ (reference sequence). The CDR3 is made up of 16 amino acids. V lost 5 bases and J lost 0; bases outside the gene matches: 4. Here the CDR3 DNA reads TGTGCCAGCAGCGCGGACAGGAGCTCCTATAATTCACCCCTCCACTTT. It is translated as CASSADRSSYNSPLHF.

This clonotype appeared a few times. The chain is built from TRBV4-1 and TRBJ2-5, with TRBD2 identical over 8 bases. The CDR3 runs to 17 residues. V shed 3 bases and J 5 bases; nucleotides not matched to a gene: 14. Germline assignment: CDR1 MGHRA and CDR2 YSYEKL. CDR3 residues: CASSHRRGDPFGETQYF. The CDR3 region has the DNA TGCGCCAGCAGCCACCGGCGGGGGGACCCTTTTGGGGAGACCCAGTACTTC.

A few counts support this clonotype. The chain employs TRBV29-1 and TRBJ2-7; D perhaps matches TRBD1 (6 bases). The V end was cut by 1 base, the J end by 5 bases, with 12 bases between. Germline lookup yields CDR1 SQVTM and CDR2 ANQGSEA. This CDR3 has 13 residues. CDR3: CSVEGQGTDEQYF. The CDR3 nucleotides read TGCAGCGTTGAAGGGCAGGGGACGGACGAGCAGTACTTC.

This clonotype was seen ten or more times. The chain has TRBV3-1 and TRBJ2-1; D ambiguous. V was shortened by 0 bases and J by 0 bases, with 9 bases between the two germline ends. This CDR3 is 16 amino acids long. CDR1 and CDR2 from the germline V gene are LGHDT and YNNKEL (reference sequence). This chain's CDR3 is CASSQETLSSYNEQFF. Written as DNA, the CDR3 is TGTGCCAGCAGCCAAGAGACACTGAGCTCCTACAATGAGCAGTTCTTC.

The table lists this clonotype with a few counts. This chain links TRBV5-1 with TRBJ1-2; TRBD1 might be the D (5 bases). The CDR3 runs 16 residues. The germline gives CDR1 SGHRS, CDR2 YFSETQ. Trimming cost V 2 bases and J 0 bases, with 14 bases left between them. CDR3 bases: TGCGCCAGCAGCTTTCGACAAGGGACCTCTAACTATGGCTACACCTTC. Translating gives CASSFRQGTSNYGYTF.